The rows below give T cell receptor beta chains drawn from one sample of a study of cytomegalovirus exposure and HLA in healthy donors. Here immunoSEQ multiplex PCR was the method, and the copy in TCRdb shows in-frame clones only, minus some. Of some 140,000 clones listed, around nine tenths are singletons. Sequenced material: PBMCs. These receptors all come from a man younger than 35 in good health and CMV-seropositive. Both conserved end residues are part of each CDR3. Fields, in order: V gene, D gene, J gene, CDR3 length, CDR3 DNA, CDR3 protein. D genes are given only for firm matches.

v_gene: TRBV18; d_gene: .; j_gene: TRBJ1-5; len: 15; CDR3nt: TGTGCCAGCTCACCATTTGCAGGACTCAATCAGCCCCAGCATTTT; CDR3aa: CASSPFAGLNQPQHF
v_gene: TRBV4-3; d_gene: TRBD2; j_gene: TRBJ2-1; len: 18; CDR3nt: TGCGCCAGCAGCCAAGACAGCGGGGGGTACAGCTCCTACAATGAGCAGTTCTTC; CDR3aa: CASSQDSGGYSSYNEQFF
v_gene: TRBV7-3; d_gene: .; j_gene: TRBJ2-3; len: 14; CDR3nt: TGTGCCAGCAGGCTGCGAGTGTCCACAGATACGCAGTATTTT; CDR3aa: CASRLRVSTDTQYF
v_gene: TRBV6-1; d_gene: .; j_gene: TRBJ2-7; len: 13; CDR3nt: TGTGCCAGCAGTGATCAGGGTTGGGACGAGCAGTACTTC; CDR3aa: CASSDQGWDEQYF
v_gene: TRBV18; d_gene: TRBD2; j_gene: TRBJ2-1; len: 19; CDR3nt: TGTGCCAGCTCACCACTTGTGGGACTAGCGGGAGTTCGGCACGTTGAGCAGTTCTTC; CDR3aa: CASSPLVGLAGVRHVEQFF
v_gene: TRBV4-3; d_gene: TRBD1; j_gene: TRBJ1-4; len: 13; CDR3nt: TGCGCCAGCAGCGGTGACAGGGGTGAAAAACTGTTTTTT; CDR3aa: CASSGDRGEKLFF
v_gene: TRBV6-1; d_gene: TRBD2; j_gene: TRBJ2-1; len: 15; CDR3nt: TGTGCCAGCACCCCTAGCGGGAGGGCCTACAATGAGCAGTTCTTC; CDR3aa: CASTPSGRAYNEQFF
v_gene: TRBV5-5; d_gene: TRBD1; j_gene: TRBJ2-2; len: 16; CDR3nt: TGTGCCAGCAGCTCCGCCGGGACAGTGACGTCGAGGGAGCTGTTTTTT; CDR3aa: CASSSAGTVTSRELFF
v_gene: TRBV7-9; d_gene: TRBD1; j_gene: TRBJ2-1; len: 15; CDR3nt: TGTGCCAGCAGCCCTCAGGGGGCATCTGGCAATGAGCAGTTCTTC; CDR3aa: CASSPQGASGNEQFF
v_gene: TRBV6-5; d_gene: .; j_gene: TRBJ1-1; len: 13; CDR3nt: TGTGCCAGCAGTTACCGACAGAACACTGAAGCTTTCTTT; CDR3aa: CASSYRQNTEAFF
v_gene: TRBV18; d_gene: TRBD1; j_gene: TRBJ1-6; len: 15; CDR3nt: TGTGCCAGCTCACCAGGGGACAGATATAATTCACCCCTCCACTTT; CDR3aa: CASSPGDRYNSPLHF
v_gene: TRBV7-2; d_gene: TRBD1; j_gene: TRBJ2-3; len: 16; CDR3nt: TGTGCCAGCAGCCAAAGACAGGGACAGGGCCAGTTTACGCAGTATTTT; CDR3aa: CASSQRQGQGQFTQYF
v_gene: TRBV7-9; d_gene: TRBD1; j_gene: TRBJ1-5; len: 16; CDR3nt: TGTGCCAGCAGCCGAATACAGGGACAGCGCAATCAGCCCCAGCATTTT; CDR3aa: CASSRIQGQRNQPQHF